Presented here are 21 T cell receptor beta chains from one specimen sequenced in a study of T cells in Graves' hyperthyroidism and ophthalmopathy. From RNA transcripts, TCR beta CDR3 regions were amplified. The HTBI set primed first-round TCR CDR3 RT-PCR. TCRdb called the multiplex PCR reads again in MiXCR, with one record for every CDR3 protein. Found here are 300,000 to 450,000 distinct CDR3 sequences, approximately 15% of them singletons; the top ten hold about 11%. Sequences were obtained from blood. These receptors originate from a woman aged 60-70 years with Graves' hyperthyroidism.

This clonotype was seen many times. The gene calls are TRBV6-1 and TRBJ2-1; the D is unclear. Germline V gene sequence: CDR1 MNHNS, CDR2 SASEGT. Trimming removed 5 bases at V and 8 bases at J, with 16 bases between. CDR3 length: 14 amino acids. This chain's CDR3 is CASSLIWSGHEQFF. The DNA of the CDR3 is TGTGCCAGCAGTTTGATCTGGAGTGGCCATGAGCAGTTCTTC.

This rearrangement joins TRBV10-3 to TRBJ1-5, with D maybe TRBD1 (6 bases). Germline CDR1 ENHRY, CDR2 SYGVKD. Trimming took off 4 bases at V and 7 bases at J, with 20 bases between the two ends. The CDR3 is 16 residues long. CDR3 coding DNA: TGTGCCATCAGTGCGGAAGGGCGGACAGTCGGGCAGCCCCAGCATTTT. Its translation: CAISAEGRTVGQPQHF.

This clonotype was seen repeatedly, ten times or more. J is TRBJ1-1 and V is TRBV20-1; no definite D call. Trimming stripped 3 bases from V and 1 base from J, with 6 bases between. This CDR3 is built from 12 residues. Germline CDR1 and CDR2: DFQATT and SNEGSKA (reference sequence). The CDR3 loop reads CSASAGNTEAFF. In DNA, the CDR3 is TGCAGTGCTAGCGCGGGGAACACTGAAGCTTTCTTT.

This clonotype turned up a few times. The genes are TRBV4-1 and TRBJ2-3, with D maybe TRBD2 (6 bases). This CDR3 spans 15 amino acids. V was clipped by 3 bases and J by 6 bases, with 16 bases between them. Germline CDR1 MGHRA, CDR2 YSYEKL. The CDR3 region is CASSQGEAPDDTQYF. The CDR3, as DNA: TGCGCCAGCAGCCAGGGGGAGGCCCCGGACGATACGCAGTATTTT.

The table lists this clonotype with many counts. This chain uses TRBV12-3 or TRBV12-4 with TRBJ1-2; D is undetermined. The CDR3 length is 13 residues. V lost 4 bases, J lost 4 bases, and 10 bases lay in between. CDR3 sequence reads: CASSSPGSYGYTF. DNA of the CDR3: TGTGCCAGCAGTTCTCCGGGGTCCTATGGCTACACCTTC.

This clonotype was counted many times. This rearrangement joins TRBV5-1 to TRBJ2-1, with 12 bases fitting TRBD2. The ends lost 5 bases at V and 6 bases at J; junction bases unmatched: 6. The CDR3 is made up of 15 amino acids. Germline V gene sequence: CDR1 SGHRS, CDR2 YFSETQ. The CDR3 reads CASSSLAGGSNEQFF. The CDR3 DNA sequence: TGCGCCAGCAGTAGCCTAGCGGGAGGGAGCAATGAGCAGTTCTTC. Full variable domain (missing parts from reference TRBV5-1 and TRBJ2-1): KAGVTQTPRYLIKTRGQQVTLSCSPISGHRSVSWYQQTPGQGLQFLFEYFSETQRNKGNFPGRFSGRQFSNSRSEMNVSTLELGDSALYLCASSSLAGGSNEQFFGPGTRLTVL.

This clonotype was seen only a few times. V is TRBV28 and J is TRBJ1-5, with D tentatively TRBD1 (6 bases). Germline assignment: CDR1 MDHEN and CDR2 SYDVKM. The CDR3 contains 13 residues. Trimming shortened V by 3 bases and J by 6 bases, and 9 bases separated the two germline ends. CDR3 coding DNA: TGTGCCAGCAGTTTGGGGGGGCCTCAGCCCCAGCATTTT. It translates to CASSLGGPQPQHF.

This clonotype was seen at least ten times. The gene calls are TRBV6-5 and TRBJ1-2; D is perhaps TRBD1 (6 bases). Looked up from germline, CDR1 is MNHEY and CDR2 is SVGAGI. V was clipped by 0 bases and J by 1 base, with 15 bases between them. This CDR3 has 17 residues. The CDR3 spells CASSYSQTRGINYGYTF. CDR3 nucleotides: TGTGCCAGCAGTTACTCGCAGACCAGGGGAATTAACTATGGCTACACCTTC.

This clonotype was observed a single time. This chain connects TRBV29-1 to TRBJ2-5; D is possibly TRBD2 (6 bases). Germline-derived CDR1 and CDR2 are SQVTM and ANQGSEA. The V end lost 6 bases, the J end lost 5 bases, and 16 bases lay between the germline ends. CDR3 length: 13 residues. The CDR3 reads CSVSTKGRETQYF. Written as DNA, the CDR3 is TGCAGCGTCTCTACTAAGGGGAGGGAGACCCAGTACTTC.

The rearrangement joins TRBV5-8 to TRBJ2-3; 9 bases align to TRBD2. The CDR3 spans 16 residues. The V gene end was trimmed by 0 bases and the J gene end by 2 bases; junction bases not matched to a gene: 4. Germline lookup yields CDR1 SGHTS and CDR2 YDEGEE. In DNA form, the CDR3 reads TGTGCCAGCAGCTTGGGGCTAGCGGGATCCACAGATACGCAGTATTTT. Translated, it gives CASSLGLAGSTDTQYF.

This clonotype was observed a few times. The chain carries TRBV11-2 and TRBJ2-5, with 9 bases that match TRBD2. Germline CDR1 SGHAT, CDR2 FQNNGV. Trimming cost V 1 base and J 5 bases; bases outside gene matches: 8. The CDR3 consists of 16 residues. Here the CDR3 DNA reads TGTGCCAGCAGCTTAGCCTGGGGGACTAGCCGGGAGACCCAGTACTTC. It encodes CASSLAWGTSRETQYF.

This clonotype was counted many times. This chain connects TRBV18 to TRBJ2-1; 11 nucleotides match TRBD2. CDR1 and CDR2 (germline): KGHSH, LQKENI. Losses at the gene ends were 2 bases for V and 9 bases for J; bases not matched to a gene: 9. The CDR3 has 16 amino acids. For the CDR3, the DNA is TGTGCCAGCTCACCATCCAAACTAGCGGGAGCATCTGAGCAGTTCTTC. It specifies CASSPSKLAGASEQFF.

This clonotype has more than one count but fewer than ten. The gene calls are TRBV30 and TRBJ1-5; perhaps TRBD1 as D (5 bases). Trimming left V 0 bases short and J 3 bases short, with 9 bases between. Germline CDR1 reads GTSNPN; CDR2 reads SVGIG (reference sequence). The CDR3 is made up of 14 amino acids. CDR3 sequence reads: CAWSVGGLNQPQHF. In nucleotides, the CDR3 is TGTGCCTGGAGTGTGGGGGGTCTCAATCAGCCCCAGCATTTT.

This clonotype was detected only a few times. This chain joins TRBV10-3 and TRBJ1-5; 7 bases match TRBD1. This CDR3 region has 15 residues. The ends lost 2 bases at V and 9 bases at J; junction bases unmatched: 10. Germline V gives CDR1 ENHRY, CDR2 SYGVKD. The DNA of the CDR3 is TGTGCCATCAGTGAGCTGACAGGGCCAAGTGGGCCCCAGCATTTT. Translating it yields CAISELTGPSGPQHF.

This clonotype has at least ten counts. The CDR3 here is CSASRGTDTQYF. The CDR3 DNA follows: TGCAGTGCTAGCCGAGGCACAGATACGCAGTATTTT. This sequence joins TRBV20-1 and TRBJ2-3; D gene uncertain. V lost 3 bases and J 1 base, leaving 5 bases between the germline ends. CDR3 length equals 12 residues. Germline V CDR1 and CDR2: DFQATT, SNEGSKA (reference sequence).

The table lists this clonotype with many counts. The CDR3 reads CASSATSGAADTQYF. The CDR3 DNA is TGTGCCAGCAGTGCGACTAGCGGGGCGGCAGATACGCAGTATTTT. V and J are TRBV12-3 or TRBV12-4 and TRBJ2-3, with 11 bases identical to TRBD2. The CDR3 consists of 15 residues. The trim removed 5 bases at V and 4 bases at J, leaving 5 bases unmatched.

The rearrangement uses TRBV25-1 and TRBJ2-1, with TRBD2 matching 8 bases. Trimming at V came to 3 bases and at J to 3 bases, leaving 16 bases not matched to a gene. CDR1 and CDR2 (germline): MGHDK, SYGVNS. The CDR3 extends over 19 amino acids. CDR3 DNA: TGTGCCAGCAGTGATGGGGGGGGGCTAGCGGGTAAAGGCTACAATGAGCAGTTCTTC. Translation: CASSDGGGLAGKGYNEQFF.

This chain connects TRBV11-3 to TRBJ1-1; D is ambiguous. Germline V gene sequence: CDR1 SGHNT, CDR2 YENEEA. The CDR3 loop spans 12 amino acids. V was clipped by 3 bases and J by 6 bases, with 8 bases between them. The CDR3 DNA reads TGTGCCAGCAGCTTCCGCTCTCCTGAAGCTTTCTTT. It yields the protein CASSFRSPEAFF.

This clonotype has a handful of counts. The chain links TRBV5-1 to TRBJ2-3; 10 bases align to TRBD2. CDR1 is SGHRS and CDR2 is YFSETQ in the germline V gene. The CDR3 totals 16 residues. Trimming removed 0 bases from V and 7 bases from J; junction bases left unmatched: 8. The CDR3 is CASSLGLAGEWNTQYF. CDR3 in DNA: TGCGCCAGCAGCTTGGGGCTAGCGGGAGAATGGAATACGCAGTATTTT.

This clonotype was observed a handful of times. V is TRBV27 and J is TRBJ2-3; D unclear. Germline loops: CDR1 MNHEY, CDR2 SMNVEV (reference sequence). The CDR3 is made up of 14 amino acids. Trimming stripped 3 bases from V and 2 bases from J, with 9 bases between. The CDR3 region has the DNA TGTGCCAGCAGTTTGTCCCTCGCCACAGATACGCAGTATTTT. Protein: CASSLSLATDTQYF.

This clonotype came up a few times. The chain combines TRBV9 with TRBJ2-3; D is unresolved. The CDR3 loop spans 13 amino acids. Germline CDR1 and CDR2: SGDLS and YYNGEE. V lost 0 bases and J lost 7, with 9 bases in between. The CDR3 sequence: CASSVEAAYTQYF. CDR3 nucleotides: TGTGCCAGCAGCGTAGAGGCAGCGTATACGCAGTATTTT.